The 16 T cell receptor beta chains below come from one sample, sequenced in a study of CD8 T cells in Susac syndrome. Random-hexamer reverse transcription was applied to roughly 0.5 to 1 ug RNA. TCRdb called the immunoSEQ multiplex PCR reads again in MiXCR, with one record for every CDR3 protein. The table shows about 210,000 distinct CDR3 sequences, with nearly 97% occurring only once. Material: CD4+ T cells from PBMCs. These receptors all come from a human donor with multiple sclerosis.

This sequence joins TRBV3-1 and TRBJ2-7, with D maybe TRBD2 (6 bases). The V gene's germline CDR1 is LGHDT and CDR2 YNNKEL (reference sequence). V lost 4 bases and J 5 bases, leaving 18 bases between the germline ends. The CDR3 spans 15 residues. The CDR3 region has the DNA TGTGCCAGCAGCCGCCTCCGGGACTCCGGCGACGAGCAGTACTTC. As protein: CASSRLRDSGDEQYF.

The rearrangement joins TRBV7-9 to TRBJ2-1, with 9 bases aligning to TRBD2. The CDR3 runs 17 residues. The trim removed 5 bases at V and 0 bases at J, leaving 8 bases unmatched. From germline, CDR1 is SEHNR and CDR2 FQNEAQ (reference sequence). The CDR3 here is CASSQGLAGTSYNEQFF. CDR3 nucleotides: TGTGCCAGCAGCCAAGGGCTAGCGGGGACCTCCTACAATGAGCAGTTCTTC.

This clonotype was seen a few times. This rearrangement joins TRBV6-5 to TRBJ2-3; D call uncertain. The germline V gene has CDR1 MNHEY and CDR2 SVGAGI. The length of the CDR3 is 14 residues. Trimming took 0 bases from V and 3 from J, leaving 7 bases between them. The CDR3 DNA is TGTGCCAGCAGTTACTCGAGAATGACAGATACGCAGTATTTT. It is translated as CASSYSRMTDTQYF.

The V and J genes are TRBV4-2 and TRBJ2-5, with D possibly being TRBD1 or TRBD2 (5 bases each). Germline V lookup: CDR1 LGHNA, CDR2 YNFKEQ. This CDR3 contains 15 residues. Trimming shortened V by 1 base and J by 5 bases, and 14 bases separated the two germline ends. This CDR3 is CASSQVAWGGETQYF. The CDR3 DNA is TGTGCCAGCAGCCAAGTTGCCTGGGGCGGGGAGACCCAGTACTTC.

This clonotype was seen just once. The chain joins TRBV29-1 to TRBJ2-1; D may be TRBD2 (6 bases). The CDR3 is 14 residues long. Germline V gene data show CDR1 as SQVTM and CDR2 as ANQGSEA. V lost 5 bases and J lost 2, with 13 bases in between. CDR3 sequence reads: CSVLRRGPYNEQFF. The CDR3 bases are TGCAGCGTTCTAAGGCGGGGCCCCTACAATGAGCAGTTCTTC.

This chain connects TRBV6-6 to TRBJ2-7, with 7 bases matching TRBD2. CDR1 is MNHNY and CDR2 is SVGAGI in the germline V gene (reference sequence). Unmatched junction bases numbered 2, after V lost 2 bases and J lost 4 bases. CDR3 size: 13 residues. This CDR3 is CASSYGGRYEQYF. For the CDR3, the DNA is TGTGCCAGCAGTTACGGCGGGAGATACGAGCAGTACTTC.

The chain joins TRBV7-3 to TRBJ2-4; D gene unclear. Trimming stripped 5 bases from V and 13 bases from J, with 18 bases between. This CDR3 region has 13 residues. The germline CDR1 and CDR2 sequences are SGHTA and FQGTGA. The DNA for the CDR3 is TGTGCCAGCAGCCCAACTCGGCAGGACCGCCAGTACTTC. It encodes CASSPTRQDRQYF.

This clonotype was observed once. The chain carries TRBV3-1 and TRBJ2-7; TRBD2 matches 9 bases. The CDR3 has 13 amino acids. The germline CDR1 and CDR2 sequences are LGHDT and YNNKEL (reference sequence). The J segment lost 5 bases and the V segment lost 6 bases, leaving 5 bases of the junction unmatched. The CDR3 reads CASSLAGNNEQYF. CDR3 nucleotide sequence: TGTGCCAGCAGTCTAGCGGGAAACAACGAGCAGTACTTC.

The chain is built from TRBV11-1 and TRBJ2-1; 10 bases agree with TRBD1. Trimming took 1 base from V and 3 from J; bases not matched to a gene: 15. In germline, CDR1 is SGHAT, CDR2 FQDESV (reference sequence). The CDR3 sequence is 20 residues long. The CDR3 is CASSLVGDRGHNRRYNEQFF. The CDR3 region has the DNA TGTGCCAGCAGCTTAGTAGGGGACAGGGGTCACAATCGTCGCTACAATGAGCAGTTCTTC.

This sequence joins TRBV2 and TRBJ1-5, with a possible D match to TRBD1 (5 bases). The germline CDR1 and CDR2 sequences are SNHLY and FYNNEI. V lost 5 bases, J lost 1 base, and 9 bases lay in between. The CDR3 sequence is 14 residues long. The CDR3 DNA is TGTGCCAGCAGTAGGGGAAGGAGCAATCAGCCCCAGCATTTT. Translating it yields CASSRGRSNQPQHF.

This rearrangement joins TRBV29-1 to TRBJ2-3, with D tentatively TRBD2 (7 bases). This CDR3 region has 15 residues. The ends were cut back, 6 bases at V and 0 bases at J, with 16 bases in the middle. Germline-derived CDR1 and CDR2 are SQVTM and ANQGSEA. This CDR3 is CSVGVRGGSTDTQYF. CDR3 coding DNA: TGCAGCGTGGGGGTGAGGGGGGGTAGCACAGATACGCAGTATTTT.

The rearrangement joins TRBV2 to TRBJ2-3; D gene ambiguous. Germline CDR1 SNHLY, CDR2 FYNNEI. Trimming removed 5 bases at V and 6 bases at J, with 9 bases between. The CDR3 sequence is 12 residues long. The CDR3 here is CASSTLGDTQYF. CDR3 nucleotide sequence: TGTGCCAGCAGTACCCTAGGGGATACGCAGTATTTT.

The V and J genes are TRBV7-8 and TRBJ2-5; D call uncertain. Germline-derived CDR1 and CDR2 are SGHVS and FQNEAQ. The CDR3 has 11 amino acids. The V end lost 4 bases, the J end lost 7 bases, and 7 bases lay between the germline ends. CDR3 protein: CASSSERTQYF. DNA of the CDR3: TGTGCCAGCAGCTCCGAGCGGACCCAGTACTTC.

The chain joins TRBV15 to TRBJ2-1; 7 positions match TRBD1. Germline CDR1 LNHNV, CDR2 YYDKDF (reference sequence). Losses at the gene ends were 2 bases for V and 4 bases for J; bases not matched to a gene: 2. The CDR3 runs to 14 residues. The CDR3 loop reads CATSRRGQYNEQFF. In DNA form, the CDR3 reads TGTGCCACCAGCAGAAGGGGACAGTACAATGAGCAGTTCTTC.

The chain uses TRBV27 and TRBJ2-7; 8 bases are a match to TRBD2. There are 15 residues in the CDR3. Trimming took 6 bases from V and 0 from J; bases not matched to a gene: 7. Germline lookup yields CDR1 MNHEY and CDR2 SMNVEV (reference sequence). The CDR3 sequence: CASSISGKSSYEQYF. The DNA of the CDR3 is TGTGCCAGCAGCATTAGCGGGAAGAGCTCCTACGAGCAGTACTTC.

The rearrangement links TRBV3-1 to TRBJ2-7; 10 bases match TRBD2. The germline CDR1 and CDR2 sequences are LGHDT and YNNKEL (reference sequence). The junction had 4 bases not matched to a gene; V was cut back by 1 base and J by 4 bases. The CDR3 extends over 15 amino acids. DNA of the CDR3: TGTGCCAGCAGCCAAGCTAGCGGGAGAGAGTACGAGCAGTACTTC. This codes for CASSQASGREYEQYF.